This is a list of T cell receptor beta chains from one sample in a study of CD8 T cells in Susac syndrome. TCRdb reanalysed the immunoSEQ multiplex PCR reads using MiXCR and keeps one entry per CDR3 protein. The sample carries approximately 79,000 distinct CDR3 sequences, about 93% recorded once. Sequenced sample: CD8+ T cells from PBMCs. These TCRs come from a human donor with Susac syndrome. Both conserved end residues are part of each CDR3. A D gene is named only where the DNA matches it firmly. The size entry is marked missing in some rows and otherwise reads once, few, many or a size class.

>few|TRBJ2-2|TRBV12-3/TRBV12-4|NA
TGTGCCAGCAGTTTTTCCGGGGAGCTGTTTTTT
CASSFSGELFF
>NA|TRBJ1-1|TRBV25-1|TRBD1
TGTGCCAGCAGTCTCCCAGGGGGTCCCACTGAAGCTTTCTTT
CASSLPGGPTEAFF
>NA|TRBJ1-2|TRBV4-3|NA
TGCGCCAGCAGCGGACGAACCGGGGGTGGAGGAGAGTATGGCTACACCTTC
CASSGRTGGGGEYGYTF
>few|TRBJ1-1|TRBV11-2|NA
TGTGCCAGCAGCTTAGTTCAGGGCTTGAACACTGAAGCTTTCTTT
CASSLVQGLNTEAFF
>NA|TRBJ1-1|TRBV6-6|NA
TGTGCCACCCGAAGGGGCATCGACACTGAAGCTTTCTTT
CATRRGIDTEAFF
>NA|TRBJ2-1|TRBV7-2|NA
TGTGCCAGCAGCTCAGGGACGGGCAGGAGCTCCTACAATGAGCAGTTCTTC
CASSSGTGRSSYNEQFF
>NA|TRBJ1-2|TRBV6-2/TRBV6-3|NA
TGTGCCAGCAGTCGACAGGCTAAGTATTATGGCTACACCTTC
CASSRQAKYYGYTF
>NA|TRBJ1-2|TRBV19|TRBD1
TGTGCCAGTAGTGTTAAAACAGGGGATAACTATGGCTACACCTTC
CASSVKTGDNYGYTF
>NA|TRBJ2-2|TRBV6-1|TRBD2
TGTGCCAGCAGTGAAGGGAGACTAGCGGGATTCTCCGGGGAGCTGTTTTTT
CASSEGRLAGFSGELFF
>NA|TRBJ2-3|TRBV19|NA
TGTGCCAGTAGTATGCGGGTTCACACAGATACGCAGTATTTT
CASSMRVHTDTQYF
>NA|TRBJ2-7|TRBV30|NA
TGTGCCTGGAGTGTAGGTCCCTACGAGCAGTACTTC
CAWSVGPYEQYF
>NA|TRBJ2-7|TRBV7-9|TRBD2
TGTGCCAGCACCTTACTTAGCGGGACCTCCTACGAGCAGTACTTC
CASTLLSGTSYEQYF
>NA|TRBJ1-1|TRBV20-1|TRBD1
TGCAGTGCTAGAGCCAAGGCGCGACAGGGGAGGATGAACACTGAAGCTTTCTTT
CSARAKARQGRMNTEAFF
>NA|TRBJ2-7|TRBV9|TRBD1
TGTGCCAGCAGCACAAGGGACAGGGTGAGCTCCTACGAGCAGTACTTC
CASSTRDRVSSYEQYF
>NA|TRBJ1-2|TRBV5-4|NA
TGTGCCAGCAGCTTGAGAAGAAACCCTAACTATGGCTACACCTTC
CASSLRRNPNYGYTF
>NA|TRBJ2-1|TRBV28|NA
TGTGCCAGCAGTTATCGCCTGGGGCAGGGTTCAGTCAATGAGCAGTTCTTC
CASSYRLGQGSVNEQFF
>NA|TRBJ2-5|TRBV20-1|TRBD2
TGCAGTGCTGACGTCGGGACTAGCGGATCCCAAGAGACCCAGTACTTC
CSADVGTSGSQETQYF
>NA|TRBJ1-1|TRBV6-2/TRBV6-3|NA
TGTGCCAGCAGTACCAGGGGTCCGGGGACGAACACTGAAGCTTTCTTT
CASSTRGPGTNTEAFF
>NA|TRBJ2-5|TRBV30|NA
TGTGCCTGGAGTCGGGTCGAAGAGACCCAGTACTTC
CAWSRVEETQYF
>NA|TRBJ1-5|TRBV9|TRBD1
TGTGCCAGCAGCGCCGGACAGGGGAGCAATCAGCCCCAGCATTTT
CASSAGQGSNQPQHF
>NA|TRBJ2-1|TRBV7-8|TRBD2
TGTGCCAGCAGCCCTAGCGGGAGTACTTTCGGCAATGAGCAGTTCTTC
CASSPSGSTFGNEQFF
>NA|TRBJ2-1|TRBV9|NA
TGTGCCAGCAGCGTATGGTTAGGGAGTAGGGTGAATGAGCAGTTCTTC
CASSVWLGSRVNEQFF
>NA|TRBJ2-1|TRBV7-2|NA
TGTGCCAGCAGCTGGGCACAGGGTAGCTACAATGAGCAGTTCTTC
CASSWAQGSYNEQFF
>NA|TRBJ2-1|TRBV4-3|TRBD2
TGCGCCAGCAGCCAAGATCGCTCTAGCGGCTACAATGAGCAGTTCTTC
CASSQDRSSGYNEQFF
>NA|TRBJ2-7|TRBV11-2|NA
TGTGCCAGCAGCTCCCGGGTAGCCTCCTACGAGCAGTACTTC
CASSSRVASYEQYF
>NA|TRBJ2-3|TRBV6-1|NA
TGTGCCAGCAGTGAACTCAGGGGTCGGACAGATACGCAGTATTTT
CASSELRGRTDTQYF
>NA|TRBJ1-5|TRBV7-2|NA
TGTGCCAGCAGCTACTATAGCAATCAGCCCCAGCATTTT
CASSYYSNQPQHF
>once|TRBJ2-3|TRBV2|NA
TGTGCCAGCAGCCCGACACACACAGATACGCAGTATTTT
CASSPTHTDTQYF
>NA|TRBJ2-7|TRBV20-1|NA
TGCAGTGTTCAGGGGTCACCCTACGAGCAGTACTTC
CSVQGSPYEQYF
>NA|TRBJ2-7|TRBV9|NA
TGTGCCAGCAGCGGGAATGGGAGCTCCTACGAGCAGTACTTC
CASSGNGSSYEQYF
>NA|TRBJ1-1|TRBV19|NA
TGTGCCAGTAGTATAGTGGTAGCGACGGGCACTGAAGCTTTCTTT
CASSIVVATGTEAFF
>NA|TRBJ2-3|TRBV5-6|TRBD1
TGTGCCAGCGCTATCAGCAGGGACAGGAGCACAGATACGCAGTATTTT
CASAISRDRSTDTQYF
>NA|TRBJ2-5|TRBV4-1|TRBD2
TGCGCCAGCAGCCAAGTAACTATCGGGACTACCGAGCAAGAGACCCAGTACTTC
CASSQVTIGTTEQETQYF
>NA|TRBJ2-1|TRBV28|NA
TGTGCCAGCAGTTCTGGTTTTCGGACCCTCAATGAGCAGTTCTTC
CASSSGFRTLNEQFF
>NA|TRBJ2-1|TRBV7-8|NA
TGTGCCAGCAGCTCGCCCCCGAAATCGGTGGTTGAGCAGTTCTTC
CASSSPPKSVVEQFF
>once|TRBJ2-1|TRBV6-6|TRBD2
TGTGCCAGCAGGATAACTAGCGGGAGGCGGGAGGGTGAGCAGTTCTTC
CASRITSGRREGEQFF
>NA|TRBJ2-5|TRBV7-9|NA
TGTGCCAGCAGCTTAACGTTGACCGGGCGTGGAGCCCAGTACTTC
CASSLTLTGRGAQYF
>NA|TRBJ1-2|TRBV29-1|TRBD1
TGCAGCGTTGACCGGGACAGGGACTATGGCTACACCTTC
CSVDRDRDYGYTF
>once|TRBJ1-2|TRBV7-9|TRBD1
TGTGCCAGCAGCTTACCGTCCATTCACGGACAGGGGGTCATCGATGGCTACACCTTC
CASSLPSIHGQGVIDGYTF
>NA|TRBJ2-6|TRBV7-9|NA
TGTGCCAGCAGCGCTGACGGAAAGATTGTCCTGACTTTC
CASSADGKIVLTF
>NA|TRBJ2-7|TRBV20-1|NA
TGCAGCGCGGGGTTAACCTACGAGCAGTACTTC
CSAGLTYEQYF
>NA|TRBJ2-5|TRBV7-9|NA
TGTGCCAGCAGCTTAAACTCGTTCGAGACCCAGTACTTC
CASSLNSFETQYF
>NA|TRBJ1-2|TRBV27|NA
TGTGCCAGCAGTTTAAGGGCAGGGATCTATGGCTACACCTTC
CASSLRAGIYGYTF
>NA|TRBJ2-7|TRBV6-2/TRBV6-3|NA
TGTGCCAGCAGTTACGTACAAGGAGGGCCCCTCGAGCAGTACTTC
CASSYVQGGPLEQYF
>once|TRBJ2-5|TRBV30|NA
TGTGCCTGGAGTGTACGTAGGCGGCAAGAGACCCAGTACTTC
CAWSVRRRQETQYF